This TCR beta chain was observed in a study of T cells in women clearing cervical HPV infection. Study-wide background: No precancer developed; the control's incident HPV16 infection cleared within 12 months. Case blood was drawn a median about 160 days after lesion detection.

With respect to this clone: The read comes to an end 3 residues before the CDR3 does, leaving the germline J gene to fill in the end.

The germline V gene has CDR1 SEHNR and CDR2 FQNEAQ (reference sequence). The CDR3 sequence is 11 residues long. The data were produced by immunoSEQ multiplex PCR, yet TCRdb's version contains in-frame clones alone and is incomplete. The repertoire table contains 25,000 to 35,000 clones. The sequence came from a woman between 18 and 70 years old with a cervical HPV16 infection that either progressed to CIN3+ or cleared (not recorded which). V usage is TRBV7-9 and J usage is TRBJ1-2; D is undetermined. The specimen sequenced was blood buffy coat. This chain's CDR3 is CASSAGDDYTF. The sequenced CDR3 bases are TGTGCCAGCAGCGCAGGTGACGAC.